Sequencing of this T cell receptor beta chain was carried out in a study of blood T cell repertoires in COVID-19. TCRdb keeps only in-frame clones here, not all; method: immunoSEQ multiplex PCR. The table includes 180,000 or so clones, more than 70% detected once. The germline V gene encodes CDR1 LNHDA and CDR2 SQIVND (reference sequence). The V end lost 5 bases, the J end lost 10 bases, and 17 bases lay between the germline ends. CDR3 length equals 13 residues. The receptor was isolated from a middle-aged man who had recovered from COVID-19. The sample was PBMCs or T cells enriched from blood (not recorded which). V gene TRBV19 combines with J gene TRBJ1-1, with D possibly TRBD1 on 5 matching bases. CDR3 DNA sequence: TGTGCCAGTAGTGGGGCAGGGAGGAACAGAGCTTTCTTT. Its protein product is CASSGAGRNRAFF.